These 28 T cell receptor beta chains share one sample of origin, sequenced in a study of T cells in localized non-small cell lung cancer. Clones were sequenced by immunoSEQ multiplex PCR, and TCRdb holds only the in-frame ones, with some missing. Among around 64,000 clones listed, approximately 90% were seen once. The sequences come from peripheral blood, collected before any cancer treatment. These receptor sequences come from a man aged 40 to 70 with stage I squamous cell lung carcinoma.

In its sample, this clone was seen many times. The chain has TRBV5-1 and TRBJ2-5; D is unclear. Germline V gene sequence: CDR1 SGHRS, CDR2 YFSETQ. This CDR3 is 14 amino acids long. The ends were cut back, 0 bases at V and 2 bases at J, with 8 bases in the middle. In nucleotides, the CDR3 is TGCGCCAGCAGCTTGGCTATGATGCAAGAGACCCAGTACTTC. Translation gives CASSLAMMQETQYF.

The V call is TRBV7-6, the J call TRBJ1-4; no reliable D call. Germline V gene data show CDR1 as SGHVS and CDR2 as FNYEAQ. V lost 2 bases to trimming and J lost 0 bases, with 10 bases between them. CDR3 length equals 16 residues. The chain's CDR3 is CASSLFGPSTNEKLFF. The CDR3 DNA sequence: TGTGCCAGCAGCTTATTTGGTCCTTCAACTAATGAAAAACTGTTTTTT. Full variable domain (outside the CDR3, taken from reference TRBV7-6 and TRBJ1-4): GAGVSQSPRYKVTKRGQDVALRCDPISGHVSLYWYRQALGQGPEFLTYFNYEAQQDKSGLPNDRFSAERPEGSISTLTIQRTEQRDSAMYRCASSLFGPSTNEKLFFGSGTQLSVL.

The CDR3 spells CAAGGATRRAGYTF. The DNA for the CDR3 is TGTGCCGCAGGAGGAGCCACCCGGCGAGCTGGCTACACCTTC. The gene calls are TRBV19 and TRBJ1-2, with D uncertain. Germline V lookup: CDR1 LNHDA, CDR2 SQIVND (reference sequence). The ends were cut back, 11 bases at V and 7 bases at J, with 23 bases in the middle. The CDR3 spans 14 residues. Combining the CDR3 with reference TRBV19 and TRBJ1-2 gives the whole variable domain DGGITQSPKYLFRKEGQNVTLSCEQNLNHDAMYWYRQDPGQGLRLIYYSQIVNDFQKGDIAEGYSVSREKKESFPLTVTSAQKNPTAFYLCAAGGATRRAGYTFGSGTRLTVV.

The chain carries TRBV5-6 and TRBJ2-2; no reliable D call. The V end lost 0 bases, the J end lost 15 bases, and 15 bases lay between the germline ends. The CDR3 runs to 13 residues. Germline V CDR1 and CDR2: SGHDT, YYEEEE. The CDR3 coding sequence is TGTGCCAGCAGCTTGGGCCGGCGGTGGGAAGTGTTTTTT. It is translated as CASSLGRRWEVFF.

In its sample, this clone was seen once. The J gene is TRBJ2-3, the V gene TRBV6-1; D unclear. CDR1 is MNHNS, CDR2 SASEGT, per germline. V was pared by 2 bases and J by 11 bases, with 14 bases between. The CDR3 is 13 amino acids. DNA of the CDR3: TGTGCCAGCAGTGAAAAGAAGTCCTTAAGGCAGTATTTT. Translated: CASSEKKSLRQYF.

This clone was recorded once. The V gene is TRBV15, the J gene TRBJ2-7; D might be TRBD1 or TRBD2, each matching 5 bases. Germline lookup yields CDR1 LNHNV and CDR2 YYDKDF (reference sequence). The length of the CDR3 is 14 residues. The V and J ends lost 9 bases and 9 bases respectively, with 24 bases between them. Here the CDR3 reads CATRDLEERGGQYF. The CDR3 nucleotides are TGTGCCACGCGAGACCTGGAAGAGAGGGGTGGGCAGTACTTC.

J is TRBJ2-5 and V is TRBV19; 9 bases are shared with TRBD1. The CDR3 consists of 14 residues. Germline V lookup: CDR1 LNHDA, CDR2 SQIVND (reference sequence). After removal of 5 bases from V and 4 bases from J, the junction contained 5 bases not matched to a gene. CDR3 loop: CASSPGQGLETQYF. CDR3 DNA: TGTGCCAGTAGTCCCGGACAGGGGTTAGAGACCCAGTACTTC.

The V call is TRBV7-8, the J call TRBJ2-7, with D perhaps being TRBD1 or TRBD2 (5 bases each). Per germline, CDR1 SGHVS and CDR2 FQNEAQ. The CDR3 consists of 20 residues. V lost 5 bases to trimming and J lost 6 bases, with 35 bases between them. Here the CDR3 DNA reads TGTGCCAGCAGCGCTCACCATACTAGAGAAGGTGGGACCTTCTCGTCCGAGCAGTACTTC. Encoded protein: CASSAHHTREGGTFSSEQYF. The full variable domain, with the rest looked up from reference TRBV7-8 and TRBJ2-7, is GAGVSQSPRYKVAKRGQDVALRCDPISGHVSLFWYQQALGQGPEFLTYFQNEAQLDKSGLPSDRFFAERPEGSVSTLKIQRTQQEDSAVYLCASSAHHTREGGTFSSEQYFGPGTRLTVT.

The chain has TRBV9 and TRBJ1-5; TRBD1 is a possible D gene (6 bases). Germline-derived CDR1 and CDR2 are SGDLS and YYNGEE. The V and J ends lost 0 bases and 0 bases respectively, with 10 bases between them. CDR3 size: 16 residues. This CDR3 is CASSVGTGNSNQPQHF. DNA for the CDR3: TGTGCCAGCAGCGTAGGCACAGGGAATAGCAATCAGCCCCAGCATTTT.

This clone was counted a single time. The chain uses TRBV7-3 and TRBJ2-2; 9 bases map to TRBD2. Germline V gene data show CDR1 as SGHTA and CDR2 as FQGTGA. This CDR3 contains 16 residues. Germline trimming cut 1 base from V and 0 bases from J; bases unmatched to any gene: 0. The CDR3 coding sequence is TGTGCCAGCAGCTTAAGGACTAGCGCGAACACCGGGGAGCTGTTTTTT. Protein sequence: CASSLRTSANTGELFF.

The chain uses TRBV5-1 and TRBJ2-5; D possibly matches TRBD1 or TRBD2 (5 bases each). Looked up from germline, CDR1 is SGHRS and CDR2 is YFSETQ. V was trimmed by 6 bases and J by 4 bases, leaving 19 bases between them. This CDR3 contains 15 residues. This CDR3 is CASTYGSGTAETQYF. CDR3 bases: TGCGCCAGCACTTACGGGTCCGGGACGGCAGAGACCCAGTACTTC. The variable domain in full, completed from reference TRBV5-1 and TRBJ2-5, reads KAGVTQTPRYLIKTRGQQVTLSCSPISGHRSVSWYQQTPGQGLQFLFEYFSETQRNKGNFPGRFSGRQFSNSRSEMNVSTLELGDSALYLCASTYGSGTAETQYFGPGTRLLVL.

This clone showed up just once. CDR3 nucleotide sequence: TGTGCCAGTAGTATAGACCGGACAGGGATCACAGATACGCAGTATTTT. Amino acids: CASSIDRTGITDTQYF. This chain uses TRBV19 with TRBJ2-3; 8 bases match TRBD1. Losses at the gene ends were 0 bases for V and 2 bases for J; bases not matched to a gene: 4. Germline CDR1 and CDR2: LNHDA and SQIVND (reference sequence). This CDR3 spans 16 amino acids.

CDR3: CASSRGQGSGNTIYF. CDR3 nucleotides: TGTGCCAGCAGCCGCGGACAGGGCTCTGGAAACACCATATATTTT. The chain combines TRBV5-5 with TRBJ1-3, with TRBD1 matching over 8 bases. The CDR3 consists of 15 residues. Germline V gene sequence: CDR1 SGHKS, CDR2 YYEKEE (reference sequence). J gave up 0 bases and V 4 bases, and 3 bases lay outside the gene matches.

The CDR3 nucleotides read TGTGCCAGCAGCTTTCTAGGGGTTGGCTACACCTTC. Translation gives CASSFLGVGYTF. This chain joins TRBV5-4 and TRBJ1-2; possible D gene TRBD1, 5 bases. The germline V and J ends were trimmed by 2 bases and 7 bases, with 9 bases remaining between them. Germline-derived CDR1 and CDR2 are SGHNT and YYREEE (reference sequence). The length of the CDR3 is 12 residues.

The chain employs TRBV11-1 and TRBJ1-2; 8 bases match TRBD1. The CDR3 sequence is 14 residues long. CDR1 is SGHAT, CDR2 FQDESV, per germline (reference sequence). V was clipped by 3 bases and J by 4 bases; unmatched bases: 4. In nucleotides, the CDR3 is TGTGCCAGCAGCTTGGGGACAGGCGGCTATGGCTACACCTTC. Translating gives CASSLGTGGYGYTF.

The chain employs TRBV28 and TRBJ1-2; 10 nucleotides agree with TRBD1. This CDR3 contains 13 residues. Germline loops: CDR1 MDHEN, CDR2 SYDVKM. The trim removed 10 bases at V and 8 bases at J, leaving 10 bases unmatched. The CDR3 bases are TGTGCCACCCTTAGACAGGGGGCTAAGGGCTACACCTTC. Translated: CATLRQGAKGYTF.

The J gene is TRBJ2-3, the V gene TRBV18; 9 nucleotides align to TRBD1. The CDR3 extends over 14 amino acids. CDR1 KGHSH and CDR2 LQKENI come from the germline V gene. V lost 6 bases and J lost 3; bases outside the gene matches: 4. CDR3 protein: CASSPDRGTDTQYF. CDR3 bases: TGTGCCAGCTCGCCCGACAGGGGGACAGATACGCAGTATTTT.

V is TRBV7-9 and J is TRBJ2-7, with 7 bases lining up with TRBD1. V lost 5 bases and J lost 2; bases outside the gene matches: 3. This CDR3 spans 13 amino acids. The V gene's germline CDR1 is SEHNR and CDR2 FQNEAQ (reference sequence). This CDR3 is CASSRDSTYEQYF. The CDR3 nucleotides read TGTGCCAGCAGCCGGGACAGCACCTACGAGCAGTACTTC.

In DNA, the CDR3 is TGTGCCAGTAATCCGGGACAGGGCCCTTCGAACACTGAAGCTTTCTTT. Translation: CASNPGQGPSNTEAFF. The J gene is TRBJ1-1, the V gene TRBV9, with TRBD1 matching over 9 bases. The germline V gene encodes CDR1 SGDLS and CDR2 YYNGEE. V lost 8 bases, J lost 1 base, and 12 bases stayed unmatched. The CDR3 consists of 16 residues.

V gene TRBV18 combines with J gene TRBJ2-7; D possibly corresponds to TRBD2 (6 bases). V was shortened by 6 bases and J by 4 bases, with 10 bases between the two germline ends. The germline V gene has CDR1 KGHSH and CDR2 LQKENI. This CDR3 region has 12 residues. The DNA for the CDR3 is TGTGCCAGCTCGCAGGGAGGATACGAGCAGTACTTC. Amino acids: CASSQGGYEQYF.

The CDR3 sequence: CASSYSGLLGELFF. CDR3 coding DNA: TGTGCCAGCAGTTACTCGGGACTTCTCGGGGAGCTGTTTTTT. This chain uses TRBV6-5 with TRBJ2-2; the D gene is possibly TRBD2 (6 bases). In germline, CDR1 is MNHEY, CDR2 SVGAGI. This CDR3 is built from 14 residues. Trimming pared 0 bases from V and 7 bases from J, leaving 9 bases between.

This clone was recorded once. The V gene is TRBV7-3, the J gene TRBJ2-5, with a tentative D call TRBD2 (5 bases). CDR3 size: 13 residues. The V end was cut by 1 base, the J end by 3 bases, with 6 bases between. Germline-derived CDR1 and CDR2 are SGHTA and FQGTGA. The CDR3 DNA reads as TGTGCCAGCAGCTTAAAGAGGGAAGAGACCCAGTACTTC. It is translated as CASSLKREETQYF.

This clone appeared a few times. The chain recombines TRBV30 with TRBJ1-1; D is unresolved. The V end was cut by 3 bases, the J end by 7 bases, with 12 bases between. Per germline, CDR1 GTSNPN and CDR2 SVGIG (reference sequence). This CDR3 has 12 residues. The CDR3 DNA sequence: TGTGCCTGGAGAACTGTGCTTGGTGAAGCTTTCTTT. Its translation: CAWRTVLGEAFF.

This clone showed up just once. The chain is built from TRBV25-1 and TRBJ2-5; D possibly corresponds to TRBD2 (6 bases). Germline CDR1 reads MGHDK; CDR2 reads SYGVNS. V lost 6 bases, J lost 11 bases, and 16 bases lay in between. This CDR3 is 12 amino acids long. CDR3 nucleotides: TGTGCCAGCAGGGGTAGCGGCTATGAGCAGTACTTC. As protein: CASRGSGYEQYF.

This chain joins TRBV7-9 and TRBJ1-3; D remains unclear. V was clipped by 5 bases and J by 8 bases, with 16 bases between them. CDR3 size: 14 residues. Per the germline V gene, CDR1 is SEHNR and CDR2 is FQNEAQ (reference sequence). The CDR3 loop is CASSPPGERDTIYF. The CDR3 coding sequence is TGTGCCAGCAGCCCGCCCGGGGAGAGGGACACCATATATTTT.

This sequence joins TRBV19 and TRBJ1-3; no reliable D call. Germline CDR1 reads LNHDA; CDR2 reads SQIVND (reference sequence). The CDR3 has 15 residues. The V end was cut by 2 bases, the J end by 1 base, with 9 bases between. CDR3: CASSISGESGNTIYF. The CDR3 DNA sequence: TGTGCCAGTAGTATAAGCGGAGAATCTGGAAACACCATATATTTT. Looking up the rest from reference TRBV19 and TRBJ1-3 gives the full variable domain: DGGITQSPKYLFRKEGQNVTLSCEQNLNHDAMYWYRQDPGQGLRLIYYSQIVNDFQKGDIAEGYSVSREKKESFPLTVTSAQKNPTAFYLCASSISGESGNTIYFGEGSWLTVV.

The CDR3 coding sequence is TGTGCCAGCAGCCCCAGACTAGCGGGAGGGTCCAACAATGAGCAGTTCTTC. Its translation: CASSPRLAGGSNNEQFF. The V gene is TRBV4-2, the J gene TRBJ2-1; 14 bases are shared with TRBD2. Germline CDR1 reads LGHNA; CDR2 reads YNFKEQ. CDR3 length equals 17 residues. After removal of 4 bases from V and 5 bases from J, the junction contained 7 bases not matched to a gene.

The chain combines TRBV7-2 with TRBJ2-1; unclear D gene. V lost 1 base and J 2 bases, leaving 12 bases between the germline ends. The CDR3 consists of 16 residues. Germline values: CDR1 SGHTA, CDR2 FQGNSA. The CDR3 loop reads CASSLVWVGTYNEQFF. In DNA form, the CDR3 reads TGTGCCAGCAGCTTAGTTTGGGTTGGGACCTACAATGAGCAGTTCTTC.